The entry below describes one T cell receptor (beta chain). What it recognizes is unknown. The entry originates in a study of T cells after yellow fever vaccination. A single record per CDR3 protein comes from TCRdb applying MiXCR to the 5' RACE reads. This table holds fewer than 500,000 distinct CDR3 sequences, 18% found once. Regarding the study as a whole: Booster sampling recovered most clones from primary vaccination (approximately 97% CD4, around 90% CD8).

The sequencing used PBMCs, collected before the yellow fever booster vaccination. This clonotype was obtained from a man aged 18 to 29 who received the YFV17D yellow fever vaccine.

Here the CDR3 DNA reads TGTGCCAGCAGCGAAGACGGAGGGCCCCAGGATACGCAGTATTTT. It is translated as CASSEDGGPQDTQYF. V is TRBV9 and J is TRBJ2-3, with D possibly matching TRBD2 (6 bases). CDR3 size: 15 residues. V lost 3 bases to trimming and J lost 6 bases, with 17 bases between them. Germline values: CDR1 SGDLS, CDR2 YYNGEE.